This T cell receptor (beta chain) is drawn from a study of shared clonotypes between healthy human individuals. Study-wide context: A donor's plate count was three for CD4 naive and three for CD4 memory; CD8 naive had two and CD8 memory one. Study outcomes and limitations: Naive subsets usually exceeded memory subsets in estimated richness.

In the authors' workflow: Filtering of immunoSEQ junctional sequences could not match full-length read filtering. The method was immunoSEQ multiplex PCR; TCRdb's version includes in-frame clones alone and lacks a portion of them. Clonal size and the V and J genes are those of that table, whereas D and trimming came from the DNA. The repertoire holds about 2 million clones, with 85% to 95% as singletons. The naive CD8 population came from CD45RO-negative cells selected for CCR7, without terminally differentiated effector memory CD45RA+ cells. Worth noting for this clone: The antigen is undetermined. Other DNA sequences in this sample translate to the same CDR3.

This CDR3 is 12 amino acids long. V was trimmed by 5 bases and J by 3 bases, leaving 6 bases between them. In germline, CDR1 is SEHNR, CDR2 FQNEAQ (reference sequence). The receptor was derived from a man between 18 and 29 years old in good health. V gene TRBV7-9 combines with J gene TRBJ2-3; D remains unclear. Sequenced input: naive CD8+ T cells sorted from blood. CDR3 amino acids: CASSPGTDTQYF. As DNA, the CDR3 is TGTGCCAGCAGCCCAGGTACAGATACGCAGTATTTT. Drawing the rest from reference TRBV7-9 and TRBJ2-3, the complete variable domain is DTGVSQNPRHKITKRGQNVTFRCDPISEHNRLYWYRQTLGQGPEFLTYFQNEAQLEKSRLLSDRFSAERPKGSFSTLEIQRTEQGDSAMYLCASSPGTDTQYFGPGTRLTVL.